Described below is a single TCR beta chain sequence and its context. The antigen is undetermined. This entry comes from a study of Ad26.COV2.S vaccination and SARS-CoV-2 variants. Specified treatment: around 19 received Ad26.COV2.S at low or high dose, single or two shots; 5 received placebo; per-sample allocation not given. Each sample was drawn 63 days after the first injection (of vaccine or placebo). As its vector, the vaccine had Ad26, which expressed Wuhan-strain SARS-CoV-2 spike. Clones were sequenced by immunoSEQ multiplex PCR, and TCRdb holds only the in-frame ones, with some missing. The sample shows 300,000 to 350,000 clones, about 87% of them seen only once. General observations from the study: For non-spike TCRs, breadth in vaccine recipients resembled that in placebo recipients.

This CDR3 contains 15 residues. V was clipped by 2 bases and J by 1 base, with 10 bases between them. CDR1 is SGHNT, CDR2 YYREEE, per germline (reference sequence). This rearrangement joins TRBV5-4 to TRBJ2-1, with D possibly matching TRBD1 (5 bases). The input for sequencing was peripheral blood, taken in a trial of Ad26.COV2.S vaccine versus placebo. The TCR comes from a person between 18 and 65 years old who received the Ad26.COV2.S COVID-19 vaccine or a placebo. The CDR3 spells CASSFRQGSYNEQFF. Written as DNA, the CDR3 is TGTGCCAGCAGCTTTAGGCAGGGTTCCTACAATGAGCAGTTCTTC.